There are many counts of the clone carrying this T cell receptor (beta chain). The CDR3 totals 14 residues. Germline V gene data show CDR1 as SGDLS and CDR2 as YYNGEE. The trim removed 4 bases at V and 2 bases at J, leaving 6 bases unmatched. The time point was: longitudinal time-point 3. The making of cDNA relied on 5'RACE with 10-nucleotide random UMIs. A single run covered 15-18 subjects with over 190 million TCR-beta sequences. MiXCR, run by TCRdb on the 5' RACE reads, gives a single entry per CDR3 protein. The sample records some 55,000 distinct CDR3 sequences, 7.5% to 9.5% being singletons. These data come from a study of neurological immune-mediated disorders.

The receptor was derived from a woman aged 40 to 55 in good health. The chain combines TRBV9 with TRBJ2-7; 7 bases match TRBD2. Sample: PBMCs. The CDR3 loop is CASSPSGGAYEQYF. CDR3 in DNA: TGTGCCAGCAGCCCGAGTGGGGGGGCCTACGAGCAGTACTTC.